The entry that follows covers one T cell receptor beta chain sequence. Germline V lookup: CDR1 WNHNN, CDR2 SYGVQD (reference sequence). V lost 6 bases and J 5 bases, leaving 14 bases between the germline ends. This CDR3 has 15 residues. Profiling relied on immunoSEQ multiplex PCR, and the TCRdb table lists in-frame clones only, not all of them. Here the sample spans 250,000 to 350,000 clones, around 77% being singletons. This sample is drawn from a study of cytotoxic CD8 clonotypes in ibrutinib-treated CLL. This sequence joins TRBV10-1 and TRBJ1-6; D is unresolved. This clonotype was sampled from a human donor with chronic lymphocytic leukemia. The starting material was PBMCs, obtained at disease progression, from a patient treated with ibrutinib. The CDR3, as DNA: TGCGCCAGCAGAAGCAAGAGTTGCCATAATTCACCCCTCCACTTT. It encodes CASRSKSCHNSPLHF.